The T cell receptor beta chain described here comes from a study of control samples from healthy donors and cancer patients. TCRdb keeps only in-frame clones here, not all; method: immunoSEQ multiplex PCR. The sample includes around 100,000 clones, 90% of them seen just once. Trimming shortened V by 2 bases and J by 3 bases, and 8 bases separated the two germline ends. Germline values: CDR1 KGHSH, CDR2 LQKENI. The CDR3 spans 14 residues. The chain joins TRBV18 to TRBJ1-3; D not certain. The sequenced sample was blood. The TCR comes from a woman younger than 30 in good health. CDR3 DNA sequence: TGTGCCAGCTCACCATCTTCCAGTGGAAACACCATATATTTT. As protein: CASSPSSSGNTIYF. Variable domain in full (rest from reference TRBV18 and TRBJ1-3): NAGVMQNPRHLVRRRGQEARLRCSPMKGHSHVYWYRQLPEEGLKFMVYLQKENIIDESGMPKERFSAEFPKEGPSILRIQQVVRGDSAAYFCASSPSSSGNTIYFGEGSWLTVV.